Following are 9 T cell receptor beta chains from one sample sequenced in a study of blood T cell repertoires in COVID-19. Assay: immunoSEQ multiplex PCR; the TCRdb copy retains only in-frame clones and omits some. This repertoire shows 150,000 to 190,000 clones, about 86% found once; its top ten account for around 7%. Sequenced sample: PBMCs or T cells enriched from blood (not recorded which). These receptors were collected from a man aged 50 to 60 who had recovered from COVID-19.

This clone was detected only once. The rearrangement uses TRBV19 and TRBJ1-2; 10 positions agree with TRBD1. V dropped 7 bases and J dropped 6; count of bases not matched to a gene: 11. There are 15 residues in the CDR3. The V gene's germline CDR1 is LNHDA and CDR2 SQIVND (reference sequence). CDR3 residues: CASTDPAGQGDGYTF. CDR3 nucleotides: TGTGCCAGTACCGATCCGGCCGGACAGGGGGATGGCTACACCTTC.

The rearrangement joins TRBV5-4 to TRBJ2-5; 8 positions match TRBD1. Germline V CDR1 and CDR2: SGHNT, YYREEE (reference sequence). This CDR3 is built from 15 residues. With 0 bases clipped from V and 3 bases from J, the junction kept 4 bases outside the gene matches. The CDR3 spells CASSLGGDRKETQYF. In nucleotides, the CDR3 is TGTGCCAGCAGCTTGGGTGGGGACAGGAAAGAGACCCAGTACTTC.

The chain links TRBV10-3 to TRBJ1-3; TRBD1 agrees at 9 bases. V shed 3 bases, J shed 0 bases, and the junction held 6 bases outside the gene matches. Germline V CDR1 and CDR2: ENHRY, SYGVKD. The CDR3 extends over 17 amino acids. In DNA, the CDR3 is TGTGCCATCAGTGAAGGGACAGGGACGACCTCTGGAAACACCATATATTTT. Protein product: CAISEGTGTTSGNTIYF.

For the CDR3, the DNA is TGTGCCAGCAGTTTAGTGGGGGCGAACCAGCCCCAGCATTTT. This sequence encodes CASSLVGANQPQHF. The chain has TRBV27 and TRBJ1-5; weak D call: TRBD1 (6 bases). Trimming took 2 bases from V and 7 from J, leaving 12 bases between them. CDR1 and CDR2 from the germline V gene are MNHEY and SMNVEV (reference sequence). The CDR3 has 14 residues.

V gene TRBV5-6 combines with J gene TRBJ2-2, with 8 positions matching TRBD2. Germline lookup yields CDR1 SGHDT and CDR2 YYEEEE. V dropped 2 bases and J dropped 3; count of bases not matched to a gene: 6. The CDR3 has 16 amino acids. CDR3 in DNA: TGTGCCAGCAGCTTCCCCCAGCGGGGGTACACCGGGGAGCTGTTTTTT. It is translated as CASSFPQRGYTGELFF. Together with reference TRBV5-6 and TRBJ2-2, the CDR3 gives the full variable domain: DAGVTQSPTHLIKTRGQQVTLRCSPKSGHDTVSWYQQALGQGPQFIFQYYEEEERQRGNFPDRFSGHQFPNYSSELNVNALLLGDSALYLCASSFPQRGYTGELFFGEGSRLTVL.

CDR3 in DNA: TGTGCCAGCAGTAAACGGGACGGGGGAGTAGAGACCCAGTACTTC. Amino acid sequence: CASSKRDGGVETQYF. The gene calls are TRBV25-1 and TRBJ2-5; D possibly corresponds to TRBD2 (6 bases). The V and J ends lost 5 bases and 4 bases respectively, with 17 bases between them. There are 15 residues in the CDR3. CDR1 MGHDK and CDR2 SYGVNS come from the germline V gene.

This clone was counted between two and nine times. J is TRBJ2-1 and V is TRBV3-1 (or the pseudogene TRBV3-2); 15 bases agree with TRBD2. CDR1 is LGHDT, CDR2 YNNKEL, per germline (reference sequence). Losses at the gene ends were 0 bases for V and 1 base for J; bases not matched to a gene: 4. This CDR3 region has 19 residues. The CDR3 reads CASSQEPGLAGGSYNEQFF. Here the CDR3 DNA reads TGTGCCAGCAGCCAAGAACCGGGACTAGCGGGGGGTTCCTACAATGAGCAGTTCTTC.

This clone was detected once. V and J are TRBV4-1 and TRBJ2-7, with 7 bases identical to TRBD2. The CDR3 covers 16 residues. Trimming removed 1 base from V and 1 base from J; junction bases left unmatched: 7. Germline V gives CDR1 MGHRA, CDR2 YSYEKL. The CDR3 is CASSQVWGEGSYEQYF. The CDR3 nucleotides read TGCGCCAGCAGCCAAGTTTGGGGGGAGGGGTCCTACGAGCAGTACTTC.

The CDR3: CAISESGGTYQETQYF. In DNA form, the CDR3 reads TGTGCCATCAGTGAGTCCGGAGGAACGTACCAAGAGACCCAGTACTTC. This chain uses TRBV10-3 with TRBJ2-5, with TRBD2 as a possible D gene (5 bases). Trimming took off 0 bases at V and 0 bases at J, with 11 bases between the two ends. From germline, CDR1 is ENHRY and CDR2 SYGVKD. The CDR3 is 16 residues long.